This TCR beta chain was retrieved from a study of glioma-infiltrating T cells after dendritic cell vaccination. At the level of the study: Monocyte-derived dendritic cells, cultured about 7 days with IL-4 and GM-CSF, were pulsed with autologous tumor lysate. Dendritic cell vaccine was injected intradermally three times, biweekly.

CDR3 size: 17 residues. The germline V and J ends were trimmed by 0 bases and 0 bases, with 9 bases remaining between them. Germline assignment: CDR1 MNHEY and CDR2 SMNVEV (reference sequence). This clone was seen just once. TCRdb keeps only in-frame clones here, not all; method: immunoSEQ multiplex PCR. The table shows tens of thousands of clones, with around 83% occurring only once. Time point reported: after dendritic cell vaccination, including at tumor progression/relapse. This clonotype originated in a human donor with glioblastoma. The sequencing used blood, collected after dendritic cell vaccination. V is TRBV27 and J is TRBJ2-6; D remains unclear. The CDR3, as DNA: TGTGCCAGCAGTTTATCTGCTAGGAGCTCTGGGGCCAACGTCCTGACTTTC. This gives the protein CASSLSARSSGANVLTF. Based on the CDR3 plus reference TRBV27 and TRBJ2-6, the full variable domain is EAQVTQNPRYLITVTGKKLTVTCSQNMNHEYMSWYRQDPGLGLRQIYYSMNVEVTDKGDVPEGYKVSRKEKRNFPLILESPSPNQTSLYFCASSLSARSSGANVLTFGAGSRLTVL.